The rows below give T cell receptor beta chains drawn from one sample of a study of blood T cell repertoires in COVID-19. Here immunoSEQ multiplex PCR was the method, and the copy in TCRdb shows in-frame clones only, minus some. The profile shows 100,000 to 150,000 clones, 90% of them singletons. The sequencing input was peripheral blood. Every receptor here comes from a man aged 55 to 70 with COVID-19, enrolled during active disease. CDR3s include the opening cysteine and the closing phenylalanine or tryptophan. The D gene is left open where the match is weak. Clone size appears in some rows only: once, few, many, or a class for an expanded clone.

NA	TRBV7-9	TRBJ1-1	NA	CASSLPTTGNTEAFF
TRBD2	TRBV10-3	TRBJ2-1	NA	CAISESIGGSSHEQFF
TRBD2	TRBV11-2	TRBJ2-3	NA	CASSPLSGTSTDTQYF
NA	TRBV3-1/TRBV3-2	TRBJ1-1	NA	CASSHPVDTVNTEAFF
NA	TRBV21-1	TRBJ1-1	NA	CATTGGVLNTEAFF
NA	TRBV6-6	TRBJ1-1	NA	CASTINPGRLNTEAFF
NA	TRBV30	TRBJ1-2	NA	CAWSGEYGYTF
TRBD2	TRBV7-7	TRBJ2-5	NA	CASSSPGSGIETQYF
TRBD1	TRBV18	TRBJ2-5	NA	CASSPRGQETQYF
TRBD2	TRBV6-5	TRBJ2-1	NA	CASSRTSGTYNEQFF
TRBD1	TRBV3-1/TRBV3-2	TRBJ1-1	once	CASSQRSGGTEAFF
TRBD2	TRBV2	TRBJ2-1	NA	CASSGRLAGGPNEQFF
TRBD1	TRBV6-6	TRBJ2-1	NA	CASSRTGSGLYNEQFF
NA	TRBV11-2	TRBJ2-6	NA	CASTQGVSGANVLTF
NA	TRBV27	TRBJ1-5	NA	CASSFTGSGPQHF
NA	TRBV5-1	TRBJ2-5	NA	CASSLSGVVETQYF
NA	TRBV9	TRBJ2-1	NA	CASSVGQGGNNEQFF
TRBD2	TRBV9	TRBJ2-5	once	CASSSLGGEETQYF
NA	TRBV19	TRBJ1-1	NA	CASSSGAARAFF
TRBD1	TRBV5-5	TRBJ1-2	NA	CASSLWGQRSNYGYTF
TRBD2	TRBV11-2	TRBJ2-1	NA	CASSTGLAGALEQFF
NA	TRBV5-8	TRBJ2-1	NA	CASSLVSDSVYNEQFF
TRBD1	TRBV2	TRBJ1-5	NA	CASMGTGGGQPQHF
NA	TRBV6-5	TRBJ1-1	NA	CASNLHPGAFF
NA	TRBV11-3	TRBJ2-7	NA	CASSLGARSEQYF
TRBD1	TRBV15	TRBJ2-3	NA	CATSRGQGTDTQYF
TRBD1	TRBV6-5	TRBJ1-5	NA	CASRRGQNQPQHF
NA	TRBV21-1	TRBJ2-1	NA	CASSKARGCSYNEQFF
TRBD1	TRBV30	TRBJ1-2	NA	CAWSVALGQGRIGGYTF